The clone carrying this T cell receptor (beta chain) appeared many times. Its antigen is as yet unknown. The sample belongs to a study of T cell repertoires in cytomegalovirus infection. General study points: Predominance within the ex vivo response was attributable to HLA-C-restricted CMV-specific TCR beta clonotypes.

This CDR3 has 15 residues. Per the germline V gene, CDR1 is SGHTA and CDR2 is FQGNSA. V lost 1 base, J lost 8 bases, and 8 bases stayed unmatched. Each CDR3 protein is one row after TCRdb ran MiXCR on the reads. Counted here are some 480,000 distinct CDR3 sequences, roughly a third occurring once; the ten biggest clones make up roughly a sixth. This chain uses TRBV7-2 with TRBJ1-2, with 9 bases that match TRBD1. This receptor was identified in a human donor in good health (CMV status not recorded). Some clones in this sample may be carry-over from other donors' samples. The sequencing here drew on cultured PBMCs, taken from culture after CMV antigen stimulation. CDR3 residues: CASSLGPGQGGGYTF. The CDR3 DNA reads TGTGCCAGCAGCTTAGGACCGGGACAGGGAGGAGGCTACACCTTC.